The next 21 T cell receptor beta chains were all read from a single sample in a study of cytomegalovirus exposure and HLA in healthy donors. It was with 60 Vbeta and 13 Jbeta primers that the PCR ran. TCRdb's copy holds only in-frame clones and misses some; the assay was immunoSEQ multiplex PCR. Of 100,000 to 150,000 clones listed, over 70% were seen once; the top ten hold approximately 1.2%. Material for sequencing was PBMCs. These receptors came from a female donor in good health and CMV-seronegative.

This chain joins TRBV5-6 and TRBJ1-3; 7 bases align to TRBD1. CDR1 is SGHDT and CDR2 is YYEEEE in the germline V gene. This CDR3 is 15 amino acids long. Unmatched junction bases numbered 8, after V lost 3 bases and J lost 5 bases. The CDR3 DNA is TGTGCCAGCAGCTACCCCAGGGGGTCCAGAAACACCATATATTTT. It encodes CASSYPRGSRNTIYF.

This chain uses TRBV11-3 with TRBJ2-2; TRBD2 agrees at 7 bases. From germline, CDR1 is SGHNT and CDR2 YENEEA. V was clipped by 3 bases and J by 4 bases; unmatched bases: 5. This CDR3 is built from 15 residues. In DNA form, the CDR3 reads TGTGCCAGCAGCTTGGGCGGGGGTGGCACCGGGGAGCTGTTTTTT. It is translated as CASSLGGGGTGELFF.

To note about this clone: An end of the junction does not agree with germline; a read error may underlie this. This rearrangement joins TRBV18 to TRBJ2-6; TRBD2 is a possible D gene (5 bases). Germline values: CDR1 KGHSH, CDR2 LQKENI. This CDR3 has 14 residues. CDR3 loop: CASSRGSGANGLTF. CDR3 in DNA: TGTGCCAGCTCACGGGGAAGCGGAGCCAACGGCCTGACTTTC.

The rearrangement uses TRBV9 and TRBJ1-5; 8 bases match TRBD1. Germline V lookup: CDR1 SGDLS, CDR2 YYNGEE. The CDR3 totals 15 residues. V lost 4 bases, J lost 4 bases, and 7 bases stayed unmatched. CDR3 in amino acids: CASSFGQGMNQPQHF. CDR3 in DNA: TGTGCCAGCAGCTTCGGACAGGGAATGAATCAGCCCCAGCATTTT.

This sequence joins TRBV27 and TRBJ1-1, with 8 bases aligning to TRBD1. The ends lost 3 bases at V and 5 bases at J; junction bases unmatched: 8. The CDR3 runs 15 residues. Germline V CDR1 and CDR2: MNHEY, SMNVEV (reference sequence). Here the CDR3 reads CASSFSTGGGTEAFF. CDR3 nucleotide sequence: TGTGCCAGCAGTTTCTCCACAGGGGGGGGGACTGAAGCTTTCTTT.

The genes are TRBV5-1 and TRBJ2-7, with D perhaps matching TRBD2 (5 bases). Germline values: CDR1 SGHRS, CDR2 YFSETQ. The ends were cut back, 3 bases at V and 9 bases at J, with 22 bases in the middle. This CDR3 region has 15 residues. CDR3 sequence reads: CASSSFGGTQGRQYF. The CDR3 nucleotides are TGCGCCAGCAGCTCCTTCGGAGGCACCCAAGGTCGGCAGTACTTC.

The chain has TRBV6-1 and TRBJ1-4; D gene unclear. Germline V gene data show CDR1 as MNHNS and CDR2 as SASEGT. Deletions cut 6 bases from V and 8 bases from J, with 10 bases between. The CDR3 contains 12 residues. The CDR3 reads CASSPLREKLFF. CDR3 sequence (DNA): TGTGCCAGCAGCCCCCTGCGGGAAAAACTGTTTTTT.

There are a few counts of this clone. This chain connects TRBV2 to TRBJ2-7, with 8 bases that match TRBD1. Per germline, CDR1 SNHLY and CDR2 FYNNEI. The CDR3 has 15 amino acids. J gave up 0 bases and V 10 bases, and 11 bases lay outside the gene matches. CDR3 in amino acids: CAIFYRDRPSYEQYF. CDR3 sequence (DNA): TGTGCCATCTTCTACCGGGACAGGCCCTCCTACGAGCAGTACTTC. Full variable domain (remainder filled in from reference TRBV2 and TRBJ2-7): EPEVTQTPSHQVTQMGQEVILRCVPISNHLYFYWYRQILGQKVEFLVSFYNNEISEKSEIFDDQFSVERPDGSNFTLKIRSTKLEDSAMYFCAIFYRDRPSYEQYFGPGTRLTVT.

This sequence joins TRBV30 and TRBJ2-7, with 9 bases aligning to TRBD1. The CDR3 has 11 residues. Germline lookup yields CDR1 GTSNPN and CDR2 SVGIG (reference sequence). The J segment lost 9 bases and the V segment lost 5 bases, leaving 5 bases of the junction unmatched. CDR3 sequence reads: CAWGTGRWQYF. The CDR3 DNA follows: TGTGCCTGGGGGACAGGGAGATGGCAGTACTTC.

The chain is built from TRBV19 and TRBJ1-1, with D possibly matching TRBD1 (5 bases). The CDR3 is 14 residues long. Trimming removed 2 bases at V and 2 bases at J, with 9 bases between. The germline V gene encodes CDR1 LNHDA and CDR2 SQIVND (reference sequence). CDR3 sequence (DNA): TGTGCCAGTAGTATAAATGACAGAAACACTGAAGCTTTCTTT. Translating it yields CASSINDRNTEAFF.

The chain has TRBV9 and TRBJ1-2; 7 positions agree with TRBD1. V lost 3 bases to trimming and J lost 2 bases; unmatched junction nucleotides: 10. The germline V gene has CDR1 SGDLS and CDR2 YYNGEE. The CDR3 length is 16 residues. CDR3 coding DNA: TGTGCCAGCAGCGCGGGAGACAGGGCGGTAAACTATGGCTACACCTTC. Translating it yields CASSAGDRAVNYGYTF.

This sequence joins TRBV27 and TRBJ2-4; perhaps TRBD2 as D (6 bases). Trimming removed 5 bases at V and 2 bases at J, with 19 bases between. The CDR3 is 17 amino acids. Germline V gene lookup returns CDR1 MNHEY and CDR2 SMNVEV (reference sequence). CDR3 nucleotide sequence: TGTGCCAGCAGTGTTATCGTCCCCCGGGGGACCAAAAACATTCAGTACTTC. Protein: CASSVIVPRGTKNIQYF.

This sequence joins TRBV19 and TRBJ1-4; weak D call: TRBD1 (5 bases). The CDR3 loop spans 14 amino acids. V dropped 7 bases and J dropped 5 bases, with 14 bases sitting between them. The germline gives CDR1 LNHDA, CDR2 SQIVND (reference sequence). In nucleotides, the CDR3 is TGTGCCAGTACGAAAGCAGGGCTGAATGAAAAACTGTTTTTT. Its protein product is CASTKAGLNEKLFF. The full variable domain, its missing parts supplied by reference TRBV19 and TRBJ1-4, is DGGITQSPKYLFRKEGQNVTLSCEQNLNHDAMYWYRQDPGQGLRLIYYSQIVNDFQKGDIAEGYSVSREKKESFPLTVTSAQKNPTAFYLCASTKAGLNEKLFFGSGTQLSVL.

The chain combines TRBV2 with TRBJ2-7, with 14 bases fitting TRBD2. V was clipped by 7 bases and J by 9 bases; unmatched bases: 8. The germline CDR1 and CDR2 sequences are SNHLY and FYNNEI. The CDR3 loop spans 14 amino acids. The CDR3 spells CASNPGTSGRGQYF. CDR3 in DNA: TGTGCCAGCAACCCCGGGACTAGCGGGAGAGGGCAGTACTTC. Drawing the rest from reference TRBV2 and TRBJ2-7, the complete variable domain is EPEVTQTPSHQVTQMGQEVILRCVPISNHLYFYWYRQILGQKVEFLVSFYNNEISEKSEIFDDQFSVERPDGSNFTLKIRSTKLEDSAMYFCASNPGTSGRGQYFGPGTRLTVT.

J is TRBJ2-7 and V is TRBV9, with 8 bases fitting TRBD2. V gave up 10 bases and J gave up 2 bases; unmatched junction bases: 8. Germline V CDR1 and CDR2: SGDLS, YYNGEE. CDR3 length: 13 amino acids. The CDR3 region is CAPPPGGPYEQYF. As DNA, the CDR3 is TGTGCCCCACCTCCGGGAGGGCCCTACGAGCAGTACTTC.

In regard to this clone: This CDR3 is also generated by other DNA sequences in the sample. The V and J genes are TRBV5-1 and TRBJ2-5; D is unresolved. The J call may be faulty, since TRBJ2-7 better matches the DNA end. CDR1 is SGHRS and CDR2 is YFSETQ in the germline V gene. The CDR3 loop spans 14 amino acids. CDR3 in amino acids: CASSLVVSPYEQYF. CDR3 coding DNA: TGCGCCAGCAGCTTGGTGGTCTCCCCCTACGAGCAGTACTTC.

This rearrangement joins TRBV6-5 to TRBJ2-5; maybe TRBD2 (6 bases). V was cut by 0 bases and J by 10 bases, with 12 bases left in between. The CDR3 runs to 13 residues. Germline CDR1 MNHEY, CDR2 SVGAGI. CDR3 DNA sequence: TGTGCCAGCAGTTACTCGGCCCCGGGGGACCAGTACTTC. Protein sequence: CASSYSAPGDQYF.

The chain combines TRBV30 with TRBJ1-1; the D is unclear. V lost 1 base to trimming and J lost 11 bases, with 14 bases between them. This CDR3 has 12 amino acids. Germline CDR1 is GTSNPN and CDR2 is SVGIG (reference sequence). Here the CDR3 reads CAWSEPPSWAFF. CDR3 in DNA: TGTGCCTGGAGTGAGCCCCCCTCCTGGGCTTTCTTT. The entire variable domain, with the rest obtained from reference TRBV30 and TRBJ1-1, is as follows: SQTIHQWPATLVQPVGSPLSLECTVEGTSNPNLYWYRQAAGRGLQLLFYSVGIGQISSEVPQNLSASRPQDRQFILSSKKLLLSDSGFYLCAWSEPPSWAFFGQGTRLTVV.

The chain combines TRBV5-1 with TRBJ2-1; 8 bases map to TRBD2. The length of the CDR3 is 15 residues. Trimming at V came to 0 bases and at J to 3 bases, leaving 2 bases not matched to a gene. The germline gives CDR1 SGHRS, CDR2 YFSETQ. The CDR3 DNA follows: TGCGCCAGCAGCTTGGTTCTAGCGGGCTACAATGAGCAGTTCTTC. This codes for CASSLVLAGYNEQFF. The variable domain in full, with the rest retrieved from reference TRBV5-1 and TRBJ2-1, is KAGVTQTPRYLIKTRGQQVTLSCSPISGHRSVSWYQQTPGQGLQFLFEYFSETQRNKGNFPGRFSGRQFSNSRSEMNVSTLELGDSALYLCASSLVLAGYNEQFFGPGTRLTVL.

The table lists this clone with a count of one. The chain employs TRBV11-2 and TRBJ2-3; D remains ambiguous. The V and J ends lost 5 bases and 5 bases respectively, with 5 bases between them. This CDR3 is built from 11 residues. Germline CDR1 and CDR2: SGHAT and FQNNGV. CDR3 in DNA: TGTGCCAGCAGCACCAGAGATACGCAGTATTTT. It yields the protein CASSTRDTQYF.

The V call is TRBV5-1, the J call TRBJ1-3; 7 nucleotides line up with TRBD1. CDR1 and CDR2 (germline): SGHRS, YFSETQ. The CDR3 totals 21 residues. The V gene end was trimmed by 2 bases and the J gene end by 0 bases; junction bases not matched to a gene: 20. CDR3 DNA: TGCGCCAGCAGCTTCTCAGGGCCCGCGCCGGGACAGCGTCTCTCTGGAAACACCATATATTTT. This sequence encodes CASSFSGPAPGQRLSGNTIYF.